These 28 T cell receptor beta chains originate from one sample sequenced in a study of vaccination and CD4 T cells after COVID-19. Sequencing of the DNA from cultured CD4+ T cells was carried out with the Oncomine TCR Beta short-read assay. TCRdb independently ran MiXCR on the PCR reads; one entry per CDR3 protein. The sample lists about 10,000 distinct CDR3 sequences; about three fifths were seen once. No antigen has been identified for these receptors. Stated treatment: roughly ten-day PBMC culture with coronavirus spike peptide pools or control peptides (ViraFEST assay). The sequencing sample was made of CD4+ T cells from blood, cultured in vitro. The receptors were sampled from a human donor who had recovered from COVID-19.

This clonotype was recorded a few times. The J gene is TRBJ1-1, the V gene TRBV18; 10 bases map to TRBD1. Germline V CDR1 and CDR2: KGHSH, LQKENI. The CDR3 sequence is 14 residues long. The trim removed 5 bases at V and 3 bases at J, leaving 3 bases unmatched. DNA for the CDR3: TGTGCCAGCTCAGACGGGACAGGGGACACTGAAGCTTTCTTT. Protein product: CASSDGTGDTEAFF.

This chain connects TRBV20-1 to TRBJ1-5; D ambiguous. The CDR3 covers 13 residues. The V gene lost 0 bases and the J gene lost 7 bases, with 10 bases spanning the gap. CDR1 is DFQATT and CDR2 is SNEGSKA in the germline V gene (reference sequence). CDR3 DNA sequence: TGCAGTGCTAGAGAAGACATCGTCCAGCCCCAGCATTTT. This encodes CSAREDIVQPQHF.

To note about this clonotype: At one of its ends the junction is not consistent with the germline gene, which may arise from a read error. CDR3 residues: CASSLGGSAYEQCF. The CDR3 nucleotides read TGTGCCAGCAGCTTAGGTGGGAGTGCCTACGAGCAGTGCTTC. The genes are TRBV7-2 and TRBJ2-7, with D possibly matching TRBD2 (5 bases). The CDR3 totals 14 residues. The germline CDR1 and CDR2 sequences are SGHTA and FQGNSA.

This chain uses TRBV2 with TRBJ1-5; D unresolved. Germline V gives CDR1 SNHLY, CDR2 FYNNEI. The CDR3 has 14 amino acids. Trimming left V 2 bases short and J 7 bases short, with 12 bases between. The DNA of the CDR3 is TGTGCCAGCAGTGAAATAGGCCAGACACAGCCCCAGCATTTT. This sequence encodes CASSEIGQTQPQHF.

The genes are TRBV4-2 and TRBJ2-7; D is unresolved. CDR1 is LGHNA, CDR2 YNFKEQ, per germline. Trimming shortened V by 1 base and J by 0 bases, and 7 bases separated the two germline ends. The CDR3 is made up of 14 amino acids. DNA for the CDR3: TGTGCCAGCAGCCAAGGGTACACCTCCTACGAGCAGTACTTC. Its translation: CASSQGYTSYEQYF.

The J gene is TRBJ2-2, the V gene TRBV6-2 or TRBV6-3; 11 bases align to TRBD2. CDR3 size: 15 residues. The V segment lost 7 bases and the J segment 4 bases; nucleotides outside the gene matches: 5. The germline CDR1 and CDR2 sequences are MNHEY and SVGEGT. The CDR3 sequence: CASNPGTSGTGELFF. CDR3 DNA sequence: TGTGCCAGCAACCCGGGGACTAGCGGCACCGGGGAGCTGTTTTTT.

DNA for the CDR3: TGTGCCAGCAGCCAATCCATAGCGGGAGGGTTCGATGAGCAGTTCTTC. Translating it yields CASSQSIAGGFDEQFF. The rearrangement joins TRBV4-2 to TRBJ2-1; 11 bases match TRBD2. Germline V gene sequence: CDR1 LGHNA, CDR2 YNFKEQ. The CDR3 is made up of 16 amino acids. V dropped 2 bases and J dropped 8; count of bases not matched to a gene: 8.

By sample fraction, this clonotype is medium-sized. V and J are TRBV7-2 and TRBJ1-3; the D gene is possibly TRBD1 (6 bases). Germline CDR1 SGHTA, CDR2 FQGNSA. Trimming took off 5 bases at V and 2 bases at J, with 16 bases between the two ends. This CDR3 comprises 16 residues. CDR3 in amino acids: CASSPTLQGAGNTIYF. In nucleotides, the CDR3 is TGTGCCAGCAGCCCGACTTTACAGGGAGCTGGAAACACCATATATTTT.

This rearrangement joins TRBV6-1 to TRBJ1-2; 9 nucleotides agree with TRBD1. Germline V gene sequence: CDR1 MNHNS, CDR2 SASEGT. The CDR3 extends over 15 amino acids. The V segment lost 4 bases and the J segment 6 bases; nucleotides outside the gene matches: 9. CDR3 in amino acids: CASSARTGAIDGYTF. In DNA form, the CDR3 reads TGTGCCAGCAGTGCCAGGACAGGGGCGATCGATGGCTACACCTTC.

This chain connects TRBV7-2 to TRBJ2-2; 9 positions match TRBD2. Germline trimming cut 3 bases from V and 4 bases from J; bases unmatched to any gene: 3. The CDR3 sequence is 15 residues long. Germline lookup yields CDR1 SGHTA and CDR2 FQGNSA. CDR3 coding DNA: TGTGCCAGCAGCTTGGGACTAGCTGGCACCGGGGAGCTGTTTTTT. It is translated as CASSLGLAGTGELFF.

The chain recombines TRBV29-1 with TRBJ2-7; 11 bases are a match to TRBD2. Germline V lookup: CDR1 SQVTM, CDR2 ANQGSEA. Losses at the gene ends were 5 bases for V and 4 bases for J; bases not matched to a gene: 10. This CDR3 contains 15 residues. The CDR3, as DNA: TGCAGCGTTTCTCCGGGACTAGCGGTACCATACGAGCAGTACTTC. Its protein is CSVSPGLAVPYEQYF.

The rearrangement joins TRBV28 to TRBJ2-1; no clear D. V lost 2 bases and J lost 8, with 19 bases in between. Germline assignment: CDR1 MDHEN and CDR2 SYDVKM. This CDR3 spans 16 amino acids. The CDR3 nucleotides are TGTGCCAGCAGTTTAGTTGTAGCTGGACCTAGGGATGAGCAGTTCTTC. The encoded protein is CASSLVVAGPRDEQFF.

This chain connects TRBV2 to TRBJ2-3; D is unclear. This CDR3 is 15 amino acids long. The V gene lost 6 bases and the J gene lost 1 base, with 14 bases spanning the gap. The germline V gene has CDR1 SNHLY and CDR2 FYNNEI. The CDR3 region has the DNA TGTGCCAGCAGGACGCAAGGGCTTGGCACAGATACGCAGTATTTT. It translates to CASRTQGLGTDTQYF.

The chain has TRBV27 and TRBJ1-2; TRBD1 might be the D (6 bases). V was shortened by 6 bases and J by 5 bases, with 16 bases between the two germline ends. The germline CDR1 and CDR2 sequences are MNHEY and SMNVEV (reference sequence). This CDR3 has 14 residues. CDR3 DNA sequence: TGTGCCAGCAGACCTACAGGGTTAAAATATGGCTACACCTTC. This encodes CASRPTGLKYGYTF.

This clonotype was seen a handful of times. The V call is TRBV11-2, the J call TRBJ1-2; D not certain. V lost 0 bases to trimming and J lost 7 bases, with 15 bases between them. This CDR3 contains 15 residues. Germline CDR1 is SGHAT and CDR2 is FQNNGV. The CDR3 is CASSLEAGELFGYTF. The CDR3 DNA follows: TGTGCCAGCAGCTTAGAGGCAGGAGAACTATTTGGCTACACCTTC. Variable domain in full (rest from reference TRBV11-2 and TRBJ1-2): EAGVAQSPRYKIIEKRQSVAFWCNPISGHATLYWYQQILGQGPKLLIQFQNNGVVDDSQLPKDRFSAERLKGVDSTLKIQPAKLEDSAVYLCASSLEAGELFGYTFGSGTRLTVV.

The chain combines TRBV7-2 with TRBJ1-6, with no clear D. V gave up 2 bases and J gave up 9 bases, with 17 bases separating them. The CDR3 runs to 16 residues. CDR1 and CDR2 from the germline V gene are SGHTA and FQGNSA. The CDR3 region is CASSLSSGYSSSPLHF. The CDR3 DNA reads as TGTGCCAGCAGCTTATCCTCGGGGTATAGTAGTTCACCCCTCCACTTT. Variable domain in full (rest from reference TRBV7-2 and TRBJ1-6): GAGVSQSPSNKVTEKGKDVELRCDPISGHTALYWYRQSLGQGLEFLIYFQGNSAPDKSGLPSDRFSAERTGGSVSTLTIQRTQQEDSAVYLCASSLSSGYSSSPLHFGNGTRLTVT.

The chain links TRBV15 to TRBJ2-7; D is unresolved. In germline, CDR1 is LNHNV, CDR2 YYDKDF (reference sequence). Trimming left V 1 base short and J 1 base short, with 11 bases between. CDR3 length equals 15 residues. In nucleotides, the CDR3 is TGTGCCACCAGCAGAGCCCTGGATGGATCCTACGAGCAGTACTTC. Translation gives CATSRALDGSYEQYF.

Of note for this clonotype: The junction departs from the called germline gene at one end, perhaps through a read error. The chain uses TRBV4-1 and TRBJ2-4; tentative D call: TRBD1 (6 bases). The CDR3 length is 15 residues. The germline CDR1 and CDR2 sequences are MGHRA and YSYEKL. The chain's CDR3 is CASSQNTGSGNIRYF. The CDR3 coding sequence is TGCGCCAGCAGCCAAAATACAGGGTCGGGGAACATTCGGTACTTC.

This clonotype was seen just once. This sequence joins TRBV6-1 and TRBJ1-6, with D unclear. The V end lost 3 bases, the J end lost 9 bases, and 12 bases lay between the germline ends. CDR1 and CDR2 (germline): MNHNS, SASEGT. The CDR3 length is 14 residues. CDR3 sequence reads: CASSDRWTSSPLHF. In DNA form, the CDR3 reads TGTGCCAGCAGTGACCGGTGGACGAGTTCACCCCTCCACTTT.

The chain's CDR3 is CASSYSRGRAYEQYF. The DNA of the CDR3 is TGTGCCAGCAGTTACTCTCGGGGCAGGGCTTACGAGCAGTACTTC. J is TRBJ2-7 and V is TRBV6-5; D may match TRBD1 or TRBD2 (5 bases each). Per germline, CDR1 MNHEY and CDR2 SVGAGI. Trimming cost V 0 bases and J 4 bases, with 13 bases left between them. The CDR3 contains 15 residues.

This chain links TRBV20-1 with TRBJ2-3; D gene uncertain. This CDR3 region has 11 residues. The V gene lost 2 bases and the J gene lost 4 bases, with 4 bases spanning the gap. Germline CDR1 and CDR2: DFQATT and SNEGSKA (reference sequence). CDR3 in DNA: TGCAGTGCTAGACTAGCAGATACGCAGTATTTT. This translates into CSARLADTQYF.

A word on this clonotype: It is likely a read error: a sequence one base away is far more abundant. The chain is built from TRBV7-2 and TRBJ2-3, with 11 bases aligning to TRBD2. Germline assignment: CDR1 SGHTA and CDR2 FQGNSA. Trimming at V came to 2 bases and at J to 0 bases, leaving 7 bases not matched to a gene. The CDR3 is 18 amino acids. Here the CDR3 DNA reads TGTACCAGCAGCTTAACAGGCCCTAGCGGGGGGAGCACAGATACGCAGTATTTT. This sequence encodes CTSSLTGPSGGSTDTQYF.

The V call is TRBV12-5, the J call TRBJ1-6; D is unclear. Germline V gene lookup returns CDR1 LGHNT and CDR2 FRNRAP. Trimming pared 5 bases from V and 10 bases from J, leaving 9 bases between. This CDR3 region has 12 residues. The CDR3 region has the DNA TGTGCTAGTGGTGAAGGGTACTCACCCCTCCACTTT. Translating it yields CASGEGYSPLHF.

This chain connects TRBV28 to TRBJ2-2, with 9 bases that match TRBD1. Trimming took 7 bases from V and 6 from J; bases not matched to a gene: 9. This CDR3 is built from 15 residues. Per the germline V gene, CDR1 is MDHEN and CDR2 is SYDVKM. The chain's CDR3 is CASNTDRGLPGELFF. Here the CDR3 DNA reads TGTGCCAGCAACACGGACAGGGGATTGCCCGGGGAGCTGTTTTTT.

V gene TRBV11-3 combines with J gene TRBJ2-1; D remains ambiguous. This CDR3 spans 15 amino acids. Trimming stripped 9 bases from V and 3 bases from J, with 18 bases between. CDR1 and CDR2 from the germline V gene are SGHNT and YENEEA. CDR3 sequence: CARKGERDFYNEQFF. As DNA, the CDR3 is TGTGCCAGAAAAGGCGAAAGGGATTTCTACAATGAGCAGTTCTTC.

There are a few counts of this clonotype. The V gene is TRBV28, the J gene TRBJ2-7, with 16 bases that match TRBD2. This CDR3 has 17 residues. Germline V lookup: CDR1 MDHEN, CDR2 SYDVKM. Trimming took 8 bases from V and 2 from J; bases not matched to a gene: 9. CDR3 coding DNA: TGTGCCAGCCCTCCATGGGGGACTAGCGGGGGGGCCTACGAGCAGTACTTC. Translating it yields CASPPWGTSGGAYEQYF.

This clonotype was detected only a few times. The rearrangement links TRBV20-1 to TRBJ2-7; 10 nucleotides line up with TRBD1. There are 16 residues in the CDR3. The germline gives CDR1 DFQATT, CDR2 SNEGSKA (reference sequence). With V trimmed by 0 bases and J by 5 bases, 10 bases remained unmatched. CDR3 in amino acids: CSARDSLGQGPHEQYF. The CDR3 DNA sequence: TGCAGTGCTAGAGATAGTCTGGGACAGGGGCCCCACGAGCAGTACTTC.

This clonotype came up once. The chain recombines TRBV19 with TRBJ2-7; D is ambiguous. There are 12 residues in the CDR3. V lost 5 bases and J lost 2, with 7 bases in between. Germline V gene lookup returns CDR1 LNHDA and CDR2 SQIVND (reference sequence). The CDR3 coding sequence is TGTGCCAGTAGTGATACTACCTACGAGCAGTACTTC. As protein: CASSDTTYEQYF.